Following are 27 T cell receptor beta chains from one sample sequenced in a study of blood T cells in healthy people across ages (dated by TCRdb to about 2015). Library construction relied on 5' RACE. Sequencing was carried out with an Illumina HiSeq 2500. A second roughly 6 to 11 cycle PCR used a sample-barcoded 5' primer and a J-beta primer mix. Starting from the raw public reads, TCRdb applied fastp trimming at Q25, assembled clones with MiXCR and retained in-frame beta chains. Rows are combined by CDR3 protein, so each entry shows the most common genes and DNA. Within this sample are about 1.8 million distinct CDR3 sequences, with 40% to 55% of them counted one time only. The ten largest make up approximately 2% of the sample. Sequencing was done on a sample of blood. The receptors derive from a woman in her thirties or forties in good health.

In its sample, this clonotype was seen a few times. This sequence joins TRBV20-1 and TRBJ2-5; unclear D gene. This CDR3 region has 13 residues. V lost 5 bases and J lost 2, with 12 bases in between. Germline CDR1 is DFQATT and CDR2 is SNEGSKA (reference sequence). The CDR3 sequence is CSAPSERQETQYF. The CDR3 region has the DNA TGCAGTGCTCCCTCAGAGAGGCAAGAGACCCAGTACTTC.

This clonotype was observed a handful of times. The J gene is TRBJ1-2, the V gene TRBV7-2; the match to TRBD1 covers 8 bases. Unmatched junction bases numbered 11, after V lost 2 bases and J lost 6 bases. CDR3 length: 16 amino acids. Germline V lookup: CDR1 SGHTA, CDR2 FQGNSA. CDR3 region: CASSLLSPGQADGYTF. DNA for the CDR3: TGTGCCAGCAGCTTACTATCCCCGGGACAGGCTGATGGCTACACCTTC.

This clonotype has only a few counts. This rearrangement joins TRBV28 to TRBJ1-2; possibly TRBD1 for D (5 bases). V was cut by 4 bases and J by 3 bases, with 12 bases left in between. The germline gives CDR1 MDHEN, CDR2 SYDVKM. This CDR3 comprises 14 residues. DNA of the CDR3: TGTGCCAGCAGTTCGGGAGGGGCACACTATGGCTACACCTTC. Protein sequence: CASSSGGAHYGYTF.

This clonotype was recorded a few times. The V call is TRBV3-1, the J call TRBJ2-7; maybe TRBD1 (6 bases). CDR1 and CDR2 (germline): LGHDT, YNNKEL (reference sequence). CDR3 length: 16 amino acids. Trimming took 1 base from V and 4 from J, leaving 17 bases between them. In DNA form, the CDR3 reads TGTGCCAGCAGCCAAGGCAGGGGACGACCCCCTTACGAGCAGTACTTC. It is translated as CASSQGRGRPPYEQYF.

This clonotype was found a few times. V is TRBV27 and J is TRBJ1-2; 7 bases are shared with TRBD1. CDR1 is MNHEY and CDR2 is SMNVEV in the germline V gene (reference sequence). The V gene end was trimmed by 5 bases and the J gene end by 8 bases; junction bases not matched to a gene: 8. CDR3 length: 13 amino acids. The CDR3 coding sequence is TGTGCCAGCAGTCGTTACAGGGGAGTGGGCTACACCTTC. Translated: CASSRYRGVGYTF.

Only a few counts were recorded for this clonotype. The chain employs TRBV4-1 and TRBJ2-7; 7 positions match TRBD2. This CDR3 has 15 residues. V lost 8 bases to trimming and J lost 2 bases; unmatched junction nucleotides: 12. Germline lookup yields CDR1 MGHRA and CDR2 YSYEKL. CDR3 loop: CASALDSGATYEQYF. DNA of the CDR3: TGCGCCAGCGCCCTAGACAGCGGGGCCACCTACGAGCAGTACTTC.

V is TRBV9 and J is TRBJ2-1, with 7 positions matching TRBD1. The trim removed 3 bases at V and 6 bases at J, leaving 9 bases unmatched. The CDR3 has 15 residues. The germline V gene encodes CDR1 SGDLS and CDR2 YYNGEE. The CDR3 spells CASSASGTVINEQFF. CDR3 coding DNA: TGTGCCAGCAGCGCGTCCGGGACAGTCATCAATGAGCAGTTCTTC.

This rearrangement joins TRBV3-1 to TRBJ2-1, with 7 bases matching TRBD1. V was clipped by 4 bases and J by 4 bases; unmatched bases: 7. The CDR3 has 15 residues. Germline V gives CDR1 LGHDT, CDR2 YNNKEL (reference sequence). The CDR3 DNA follows: TGTGCCAGCAGCCCCGCCGACAGGGCATACAATGAGCAGTTCTTC. Encoded protein: CASSPADRAYNEQFF.

In this sample, this clonotype turned up a few times. The rearrangement links TRBV20-1 to TRBJ2-7; 14 bases fit TRBD2. V lost 5 bases to trimming and J lost 0 bases; unmatched junction nucleotides: 15. Germline V lookup: CDR1 DFQATT, CDR2 SNEGSKA (reference sequence). CDR3 length: 19 residues. CDR3 residues: CSAGLGGLAGAPLSYEQYF. The CDR3 nucleotides are TGCAGTGCTGGACTAGGGGGACTAGCGGGGGCGCCACTCTCCTACGAGCAGTACTTC.

V gene TRBV5-1 combines with J gene TRBJ2-5; D is possibly TRBD1 (6 bases). V shed 3 bases and J shed 2 bases, with 17 bases lying between them. Germline V lookup: CDR1 SGHRS, CDR2 YFSETQ. CDR3 size: 16 residues. CDR3: CASSSPRGQLQETQYF. The CDR3 nucleotides are TGCGCCAGCAGCTCCCCCCGGGGACAATTACAAGAGACCCAGTACTTC.

The chain has TRBV5-1 and TRBJ2-5; 7 bases are shared with TRBD2. Germline V gene lookup returns CDR1 SGHRS and CDR2 YFSETQ. V shed 6 bases and J 0 bases; nucleotides not matched to a gene: 14. This CDR3 is built from 17 residues. The CDR3 is CASKRGFQFGDQETQYF. The CDR3 DNA reads as TGCGCCAGCAAGCGGGGATTCCAGTTTGGGGACCAAGAGACCCAGTACTTC.

This clonotype was seen ten or more times. V and J are TRBV6-6 and TRBJ2-3; 10 nucleotides agree with TRBD2. Germline assignment: CDR1 MNHNY and CDR2 SVGAGI (reference sequence). The V gene end was trimmed by 2 bases and the J gene end by 4 bases; junction bases not matched to a gene: 0. The CDR3 loop spans 14 amino acids. CDR3: CASSYTSGADTQYF. In DNA form, the CDR3 reads TGTGCCAGCAGTTACACTAGCGGGGCAGATACGCAGTATTTT.

The chain links TRBV9 to TRBJ2-1; 10 nucleotides agree with TRBD1. CDR3 length: 15 residues. The germline V gene encodes CDR1 SGDLS and CDR2 YYNGEE. V shed 2 bases, J shed 3 bases, and the junction held 2 bases outside the gene matches. The CDR3 is CASSVGQGYYNEQFF. As DNA, the CDR3 is TGTGCCAGCAGCGTGGGACAGGGGTACTACAATGAGCAGTTCTTC.

The genes are TRBV5-1 and TRBJ2-5; the D gene is possibly TRBD1 (6 bases). Germline V gene sequence: CDR1 SGHRS, CDR2 YFSETQ. V lost 3 bases and J lost 5, with 17 bases in between. The CDR3 totals 15 residues. The CDR3 nucleotides read TGCGCCAGCAGCTCGTCCGGACAGAGGGTGGAGACCCAGTACTTC. Translation gives CASSSSGQRVETQYF.

The genes are TRBV9 and TRBJ2-3; D may be TRBD1 or TRBD2 (5 bases each). The CDR3 covers 14 residues. The V gene's germline CDR1 is SGDLS and CDR2 YYNGEE. V shed 0 bases and J shed 4 bases, with 9 bases lying between them. CDR3 nucleotide sequence: TGTGCCAGCAGCGTAGGGGACGGGTCAGATACGCAGTATTTT. Translating it yields CASSVGDGSDTQYF. The whole variable domain, filled in from reference TRBV9 and TRBJ2-3, reads DSGVTQTPKHLITATGQRVTLRCSPRSGDLSVYWYQQSLDQGLQFLIQYYNGEERAKGNILERFSAQQFPDLHSELNLSSLELGDSALYFCASSVGDGSDTQYFGPGTRLTVL.

The V gene is TRBV7-2, the J gene TRBJ1-6; tentative D call: TRBD1 (6 bases). V lost 3 bases and J lost 7, with 13 bases in between. This CDR3 region has 15 residues. CDR1 is SGHTA, CDR2 FQGNSA, per germline. The CDR3 reads CASSFRGWGNSPLHF. The CDR3 nucleotides read TGTGCCAGCAGCTTCAGGGGATGGGGGAATTCACCCCTCCACTTT. The full variable domain, with the rest looked up from reference TRBV7-2 and TRBJ1-6, is GAGVSQSPSNKVTEKGKDVELRCDPISGHTALYWYRQSLGQGLEFLIYFQGNSAPDKSGLPSDRFSAERTGGSVSTLTIQRTQQEDSAVYLCASSFRGWGNSPLHFGNGTRLTVT.

The CDR3 sequence: CASAPRGGGAYEQYF. CDR3 DNA: TGTGCCAGCGCTCCCAGGGGGGGCGGAGCATACGAGCAGTACTTC. This chain uses TRBV7-9 with TRBJ2-5, with D perhaps assigned TRBD1 or TRBD2 (7 bases each). The last part of the DNA fits TRBJ2-7 better; the J call may be wrong. Per the germline V gene, CDR1 is SEHNR and CDR2 is FQNEAQ (reference sequence). The CDR3 spans 15 residues.

A note on this clonotype: The CDR3 does not close with the conserved phenylalanine or tryptophan, likely indicating a read error. This chain links TRBV20-1 with TRBJ2-1; D may be TRBD1 or TRBD2 (5 bases each). The CDR3 runs to 14 residues. V was clipped by 5 bases and J by 1 base, with 12 bases between them. The germline gives CDR1 DFQATT, CDR2 SNEGSKA (reference sequence). CDR3: CSAPTAASYNEQFL. The CDR3 DNA reads TGCAGTGCTCCGACAGCGGCGTCCTACAATGAGCAGTTCTTA.

This rearrangement joins TRBV5-1 to TRBJ2-4, with D perhaps TRBD2 (5 bases). V was cut by 2 bases and J by 5 bases, with 11 bases left in between. Looked up from germline, CDR1 is SGHRS and CDR2 is YFSETQ. The CDR3 spans 14 residues. CDR3 in amino acids: CASSFPGNQNIQYF. CDR3 in DNA: TGCGCCAGCAGCTTCCCGGGGAACCAAAACATTCAGTACTTC.

This clonotype was counted between two and nine times. V gene TRBV9 combines with J gene TRBJ2-1; 10 bases map to TRBD2. CDR1 and CDR2 (germline): SGDLS, YYNGEE. The CDR3 sequence is 19 residues long. V was pared by 0 bases and J by 4 bases, with 13 bases of the junction left unmatched. DNA of the CDR3: TGTGCCAGCAGCGTAGGAGGGGGGAGCGGGGGGGCTAGGTACAATGAGCAGTTCTTC. Residues: CASSVGGGSGGARYNEQFF.

The sample holds one count of this clonotype. CDR3 in amino acids: CASSLTGTRRLTDNEQFF. The DNA for the CDR3 is TGCGCCAGCAGCTTGACCGGGACTCGGAGACTCACAGACAATGAGCAGTTCTTC. V and J are TRBV5-1 and TRBJ2-1, with TRBD2 as a possible D gene (6 bases). V was trimmed by 1 base and J by 5 bases, leaving 22 bases between them. Germline V gene sequence: CDR1 SGHRS, CDR2 YFSETQ. This CDR3 contains 18 residues.

There are a few counts of this clonotype. The chain is built from TRBV28 and TRBJ2-4; a possible D gene is TRBD2 (5 bases). V lost 2 bases and J lost 7, with 15 bases in between. The CDR3 spans 15 residues. The germline CDR1 and CDR2 sequences are MDHEN and SYDVKM. DNA of the CDR3: TGTGCCAGCAGTTTAGAGGGAAGGAGGAACAACATTCAGTACTTC. Translating it yields CASSLEGRRNNIQYF.

This sequence joins TRBV14 and TRBJ2-4; 7 bases fit TRBD1. The J call may not be correct, given that the DNA end is closer to TRBJ2-5. Germline assignment: CDR1 SGHDN and CDR2 FVKESK. This CDR3 spans 15 amino acids. The CDR3, as DNA: TGTGCCAGCAGCTATCGCACAGGGGTAGGGGAGACCCAGTACTTC. It yields the protein CASSYRTGVGETQYF.

This chain connects TRBV6-1 to TRBJ2-1; tentatively, D is TRBD2 (5 bases). The CDR3 sequence is 15 residues long. CDR1 and CDR2 from the germline V gene are MNHNS and SASEGT. V dropped 2 bases and J dropped 0 bases, with 8 bases sitting between them. Here the CDR3 DNA reads TGTGCCAGCAGTGAAAGCGGCCACTCCTACAATGAGCAGTTCTTC. Residues: CASSESGHSYNEQFF.

This CDR3 reads CASSSRQGVRNEQFF. DNA for the CDR3: TGTGCCAGCAGTTCCCGACAGGGGGTGAGAAATGAGCAGTTCTTC. The gene calls are TRBV28 and TRBJ2-1, with TRBD1 matching 9 bases. The CDR3 has 15 amino acids. In germline, CDR1 is MDHEN, CDR2 SYDVKM. Trimming took 4 bases from V and 7 from J; bases not matched to a gene: 8.

This clonotype was recorded a few times. The chain uses TRBV7-2 and TRBJ1-2; D possibly corresponds to TRBD1 (5 bases). This CDR3 spans 15 amino acids. Germline V lookup: CDR1 SGHTA, CDR2 FQGNSA. With 3 bases removed from V and 7 bases from J, the gap between germline ends came to 18 bases. The CDR3 sequence is CASSLGPLEILGYTF. The CDR3 DNA is TGTGCCAGCAGCTTGGGACCCCTGGAGATCCTTGGCTACACCTTC. Together with reference TRBV7-2 and TRBJ1-2, the CDR3 gives the full variable domain: GAGVSQSPSNKVTEKGKDVELRCDPISGHTALYWYRQSLGQGLEFLIYFQGNSAPDKSGLPSDRFSAERTGGSVSTLTIQRTQQEDSAVYLCASSLGPLEILGYTFGSGTRLTVV.

This clonotype was counted a few times. J is TRBJ1-2 and V is TRBV20-1; D might be TRBD1 (6 bases). V dropped 2 bases and J dropped 3 bases, with 25 bases sitting between them. The CDR3 totals 18 residues. Germline CDR1 DFQATT, CDR2 SNEGSKA (reference sequence). CDR3 sequence: CSARPTGLSRFGDYGYTF. CDR3 nucleotide sequence: TGCAGTGCTAGACCCACAGGGTTATCTAGGTTTGGGGACTATGGCTACACCTTC.